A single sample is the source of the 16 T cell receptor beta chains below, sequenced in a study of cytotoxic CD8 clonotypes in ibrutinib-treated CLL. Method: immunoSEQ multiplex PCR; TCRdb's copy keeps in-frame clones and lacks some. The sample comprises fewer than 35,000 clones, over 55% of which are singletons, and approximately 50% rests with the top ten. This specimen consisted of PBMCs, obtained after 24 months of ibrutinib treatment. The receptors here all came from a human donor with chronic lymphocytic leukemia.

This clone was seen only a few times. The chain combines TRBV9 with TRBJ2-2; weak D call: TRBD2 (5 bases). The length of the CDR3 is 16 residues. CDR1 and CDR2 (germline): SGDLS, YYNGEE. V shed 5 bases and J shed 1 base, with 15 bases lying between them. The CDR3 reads CASSKGRLENTGELFF. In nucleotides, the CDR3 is TGTGCCAGCAGTAAAGGGAGATTGGAGAACACCGGGGAGCTGTTTTTT.

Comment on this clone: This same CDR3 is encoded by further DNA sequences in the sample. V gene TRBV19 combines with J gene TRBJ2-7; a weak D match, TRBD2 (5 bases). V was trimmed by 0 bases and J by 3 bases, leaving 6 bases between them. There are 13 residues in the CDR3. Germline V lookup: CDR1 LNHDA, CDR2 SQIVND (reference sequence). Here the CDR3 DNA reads TGTGCCAGTAGTATAGAGAGGGACTACGAGCAGTACTTC. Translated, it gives CASSIERDYEQYF.

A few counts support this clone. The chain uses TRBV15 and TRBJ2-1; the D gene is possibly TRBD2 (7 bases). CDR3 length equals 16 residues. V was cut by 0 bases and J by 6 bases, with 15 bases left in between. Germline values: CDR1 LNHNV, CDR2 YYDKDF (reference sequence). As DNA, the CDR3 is TGTGCCACCAGCAGAGATCAGTGGGGGGGCCGCAATGAGCAGTTCTTC. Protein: CATSRDQWGGRNEQFF.

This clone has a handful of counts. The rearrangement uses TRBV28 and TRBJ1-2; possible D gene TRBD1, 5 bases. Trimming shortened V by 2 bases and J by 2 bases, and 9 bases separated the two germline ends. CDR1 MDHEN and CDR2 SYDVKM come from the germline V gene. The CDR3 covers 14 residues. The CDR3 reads CASSLHQGNYGYTF. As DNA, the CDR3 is TGTGCCAGCAGTTTACATCAGGGAAACTATGGCTACACCTTC.

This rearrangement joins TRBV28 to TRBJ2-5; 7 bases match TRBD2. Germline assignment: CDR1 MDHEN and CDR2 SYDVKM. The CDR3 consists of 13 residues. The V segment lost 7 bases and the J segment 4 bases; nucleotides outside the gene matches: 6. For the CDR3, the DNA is TGTGCCAGCATGGGGGAGGGAAGAGAGACCCAGTACTTC. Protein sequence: CASMGEGRETQYF.

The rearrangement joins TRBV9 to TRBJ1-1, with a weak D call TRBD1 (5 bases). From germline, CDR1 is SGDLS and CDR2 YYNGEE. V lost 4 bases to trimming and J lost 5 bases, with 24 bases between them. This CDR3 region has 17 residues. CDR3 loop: CASSSTPPTVRGTEAFF. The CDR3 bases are TGTGCCAGCAGCTCGACCCCCCCGACAGTCAGAGGTACTGAAGCTTTCTTT.

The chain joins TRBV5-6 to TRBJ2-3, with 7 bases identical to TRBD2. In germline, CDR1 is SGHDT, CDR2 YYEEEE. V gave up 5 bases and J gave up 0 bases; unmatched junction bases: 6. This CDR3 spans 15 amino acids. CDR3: CASRLAVSSTDTQYF. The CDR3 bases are TGTGCCAGCAGGCTAGCGGTATCTAGCACAGATACGCAGTATTTT.

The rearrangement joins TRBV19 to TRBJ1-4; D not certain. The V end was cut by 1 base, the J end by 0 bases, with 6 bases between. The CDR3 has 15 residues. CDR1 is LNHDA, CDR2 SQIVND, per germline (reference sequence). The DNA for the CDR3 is TGTGCCAGTAGTATAGTCCGGTCAACTAATGAAAAACTGTTTTTT. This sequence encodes CASSIVRSTNEKLFF.

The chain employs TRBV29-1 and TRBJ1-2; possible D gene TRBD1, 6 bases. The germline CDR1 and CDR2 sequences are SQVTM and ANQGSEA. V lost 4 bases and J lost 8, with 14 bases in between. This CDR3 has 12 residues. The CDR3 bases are TGCAGCGTTGTGAGGGACAAAGGAGGCTACACCTTC. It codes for CSVVRDKGGYTF.

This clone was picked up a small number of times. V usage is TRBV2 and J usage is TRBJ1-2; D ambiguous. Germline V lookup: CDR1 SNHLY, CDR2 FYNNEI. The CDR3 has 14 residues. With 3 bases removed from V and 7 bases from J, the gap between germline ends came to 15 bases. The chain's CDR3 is CASSDAGVGLGYTF. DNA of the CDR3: TGTGCCAGCAGTGATGCAGGAGTGGGCCTTGGCTACACCTTC.

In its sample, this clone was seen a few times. CDR3 coding DNA: TGTGCCAGCAGCTTGCGGGGAAACACTGAAGCTTTCTTT. Translated, it gives CASSLRGNTEAFF. The gene calls are TRBV7-9 and TRBJ1-1; D is unclear. The germline CDR1 and CDR2 sequences are SEHNR and FQNEAQ (reference sequence). This CDR3 contains 13 residues. V lost 3 bases to trimming and J lost 2 bases, with 7 bases between them.

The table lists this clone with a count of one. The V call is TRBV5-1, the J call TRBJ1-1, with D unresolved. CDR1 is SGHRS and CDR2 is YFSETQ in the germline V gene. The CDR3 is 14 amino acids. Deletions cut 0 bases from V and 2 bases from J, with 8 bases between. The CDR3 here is CASSLDAGNTEAFF. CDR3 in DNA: TGCGCCAGCAGCTTGGATGCAGGAAACACTGAAGCTTTCTTT.

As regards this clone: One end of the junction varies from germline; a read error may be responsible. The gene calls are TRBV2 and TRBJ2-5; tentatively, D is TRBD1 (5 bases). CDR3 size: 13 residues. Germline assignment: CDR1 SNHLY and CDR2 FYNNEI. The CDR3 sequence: CASRGRNSYEHHF. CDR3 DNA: TGTGCCAGCAGGGGGCGAAACTCCTACGAGCATCACTTC. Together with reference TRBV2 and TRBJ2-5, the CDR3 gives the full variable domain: EPEVTQTPSHQVTQMGQEVILRCVPISNHLYFYWYRQILGQKVEFLVSFYNNEISEKSEIFDDQFSVERPDGSNFTLKIRSTKLEDSAMYFCASRGRNSYEHHFGPGTRLLVL.

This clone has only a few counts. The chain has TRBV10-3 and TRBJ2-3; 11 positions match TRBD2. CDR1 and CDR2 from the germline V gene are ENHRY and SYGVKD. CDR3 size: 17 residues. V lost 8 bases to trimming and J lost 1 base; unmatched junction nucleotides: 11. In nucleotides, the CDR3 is TGTGCCATCCAACCCAGACTAGCGGGGATGGGCACAGATACGCAGTATTTT. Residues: CAIQPRLAGMGTDTQYF.

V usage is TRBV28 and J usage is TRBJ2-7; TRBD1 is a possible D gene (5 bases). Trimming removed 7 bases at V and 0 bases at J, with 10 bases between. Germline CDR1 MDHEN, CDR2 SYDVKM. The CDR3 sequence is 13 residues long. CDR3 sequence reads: CASKEQASYEQYF. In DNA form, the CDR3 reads TGTGCCAGCAAAGAACAGGCCTCCTACGAGCAGTACTTC.

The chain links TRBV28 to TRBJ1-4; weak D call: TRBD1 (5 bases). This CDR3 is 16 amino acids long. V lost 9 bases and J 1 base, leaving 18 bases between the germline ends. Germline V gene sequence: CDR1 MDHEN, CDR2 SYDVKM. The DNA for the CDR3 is TGTGCCAGTCGGGGGGGGATGGAAGTAACTAATGAAAAACTGTTTTTT. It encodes CASRGGMEVTNEKLFF. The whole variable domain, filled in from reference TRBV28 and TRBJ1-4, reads DVKVTQSSRYLVKRTGEKVFLECVQDMDHENMFWYRQDPGLGLRLIYFSYDVKMKEKGDIPEGYSVSREKKERFSLILESASTNQTSMYLCASRGGMEVTNEKLFFGSGTQLSVL.